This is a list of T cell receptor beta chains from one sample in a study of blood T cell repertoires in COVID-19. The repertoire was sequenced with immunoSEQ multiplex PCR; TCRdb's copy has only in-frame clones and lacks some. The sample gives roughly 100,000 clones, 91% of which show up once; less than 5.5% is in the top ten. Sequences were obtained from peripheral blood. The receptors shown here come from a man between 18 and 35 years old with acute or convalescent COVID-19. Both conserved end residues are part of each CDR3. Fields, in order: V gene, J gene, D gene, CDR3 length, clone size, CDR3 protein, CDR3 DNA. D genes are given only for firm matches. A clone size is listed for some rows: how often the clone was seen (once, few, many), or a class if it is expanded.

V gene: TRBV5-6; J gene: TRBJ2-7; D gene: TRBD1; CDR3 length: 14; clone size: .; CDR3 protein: CASSPVTGAYEQYF; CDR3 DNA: TGTGCCAGCAGCCCCGTGACAGGGGCCTACGAGCAGTACTTC
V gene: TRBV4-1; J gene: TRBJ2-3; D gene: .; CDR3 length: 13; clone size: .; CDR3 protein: CASTRDTSDTQYF; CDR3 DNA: TGCGCCAGTACCCGGGACACATCAGATACGCAGTATTTT
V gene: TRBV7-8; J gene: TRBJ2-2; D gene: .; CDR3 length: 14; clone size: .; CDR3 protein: CASRGWLETGELFF; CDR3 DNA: TGTGCCAGCAGGGGTTGGTTGGAGACCGGGGAGCTGTTTTTT
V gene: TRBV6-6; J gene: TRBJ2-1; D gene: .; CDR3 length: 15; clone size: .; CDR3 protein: CASSSGGVGYNEQFF; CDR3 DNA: TGTGCCAGCAGTTCCGGAGGAGTGGGATACAATGAGCAGTTCTTC
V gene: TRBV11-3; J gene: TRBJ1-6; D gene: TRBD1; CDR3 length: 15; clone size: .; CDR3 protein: CASSPGTGGNSPLHF; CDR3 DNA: TGTGCCAGCAGCCCGGGGACAGGGGGAAATTCACCCCTCCACTTT
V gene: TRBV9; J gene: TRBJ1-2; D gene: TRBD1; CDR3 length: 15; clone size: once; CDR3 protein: CASSVGQGNNYGYTF; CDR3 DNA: TGTGCCAGCAGCGTGGGACAGGGTAATAACTATGGCTACACCTTC
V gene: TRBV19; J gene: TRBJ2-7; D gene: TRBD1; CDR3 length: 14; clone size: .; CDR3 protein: CASRGQGDSYEQYF; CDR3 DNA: TGTGCCAGTAGGGGACAGGGTGACTCCTACGAGCAGTACTTC
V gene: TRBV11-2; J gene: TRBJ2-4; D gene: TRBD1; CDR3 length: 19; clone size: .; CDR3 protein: CASSLRGDRGLRGKNIQYF; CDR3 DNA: TGTGCCAGCAGCTTACGAGGTGACAGGGGGCTGAGGGGCAAAAACATTCAGTACTTC
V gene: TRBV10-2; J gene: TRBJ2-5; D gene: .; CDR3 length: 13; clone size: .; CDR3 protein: CASSRAGQETQYF; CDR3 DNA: TGCGCCAGCAGTCGGGCGGGCCAAGAGACCCAGTACTTC
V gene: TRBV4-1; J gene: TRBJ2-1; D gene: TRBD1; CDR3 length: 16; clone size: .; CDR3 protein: CASSQGTGGSYNEQFF; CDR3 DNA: TGCGCCAGCAGCCAAGGGACAGGTGGTTCCTACAATGAGCAGTTCTTC
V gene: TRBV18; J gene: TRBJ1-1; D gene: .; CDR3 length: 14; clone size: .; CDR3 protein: CASSPGGLRTEAFF; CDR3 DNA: TGTGCCAGCTCACCCGGGGGGCTGAGGACTGAAGCTTTCTTT
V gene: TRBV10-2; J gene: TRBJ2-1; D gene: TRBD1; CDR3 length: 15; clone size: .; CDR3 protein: CASSADRSSYNEQFF; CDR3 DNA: TGCGCCAGCAGTGCGGACAGGTCGTCCTACAATGAGCAGTTCTTC
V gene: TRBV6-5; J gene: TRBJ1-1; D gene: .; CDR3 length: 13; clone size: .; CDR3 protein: CASRGLLGTEAFF; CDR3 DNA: TGTGCCAGCAGGGGACTGCTGGGCACTGAAGCTTTCTTT
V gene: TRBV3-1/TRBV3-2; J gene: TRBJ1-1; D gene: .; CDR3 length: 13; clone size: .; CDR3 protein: CASSLTENTEAFF; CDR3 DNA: TGTGCCAGCAGCTTGACAGAGAACACTGAAGCTTTCTTT
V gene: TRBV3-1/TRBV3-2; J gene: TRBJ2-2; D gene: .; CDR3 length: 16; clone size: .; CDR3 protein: CASSQVPTTHTGELFF; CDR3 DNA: TGTGCCAGCAGCCAAGTTCCCACAACGCACACCGGGGAGCTGTTTTTT
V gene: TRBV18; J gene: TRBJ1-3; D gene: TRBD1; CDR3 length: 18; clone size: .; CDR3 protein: CASSPPGQVTPSGNTIYF; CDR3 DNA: TGTGCCAGCTCACCACCGGGACAGGTAACCCCTTCTGGAAACACCATATATTTT
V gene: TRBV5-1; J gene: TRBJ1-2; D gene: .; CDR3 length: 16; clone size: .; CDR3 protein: CASSLNGGRLDYGYTF; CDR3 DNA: TGCGCCAGCAGCCTGAACGGGGGGCGCCTCGACTATGGCTACACCTTC
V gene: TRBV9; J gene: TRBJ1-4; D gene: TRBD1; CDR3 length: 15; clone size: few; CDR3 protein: CASSTRDRMGEKLFF; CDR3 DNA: TGTGCCAGCAGCACAAGGGACAGGATGGGTGAAAAACTGTTTTTT
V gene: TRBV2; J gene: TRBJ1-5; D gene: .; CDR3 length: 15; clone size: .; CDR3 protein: CASNRDPYSNQPQHF; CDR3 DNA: TGTGCCAGCAACAGGGACCCGTATAGCAATCAGCCCCAGCATTTT
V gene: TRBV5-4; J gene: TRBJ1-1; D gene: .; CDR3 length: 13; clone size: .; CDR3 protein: CASSLGTGSAAFF; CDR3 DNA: TGTGCCAGCAGCTTGGGTACAGGGTCTGCAGCTTTCTTT
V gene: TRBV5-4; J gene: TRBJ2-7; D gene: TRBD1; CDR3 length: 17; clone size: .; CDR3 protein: CASSLVPDRGYTYEQYF; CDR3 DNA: TGTGCCAGCAGCTTGGTCCCTGACAGGGGCTACACCTACGAGCAGTACTTC
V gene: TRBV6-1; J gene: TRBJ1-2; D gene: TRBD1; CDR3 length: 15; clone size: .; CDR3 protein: CASSEVRQGNYGYTF; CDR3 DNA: TGTGCCAGCAGCGAAGTAAGACAGGGAAACTATGGCTACACCTTC
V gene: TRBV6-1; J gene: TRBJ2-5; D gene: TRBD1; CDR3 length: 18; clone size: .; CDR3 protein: CASSEGLTGGGRGETQYF; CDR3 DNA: TGTGCCAGCAGTGAGGGCCTTACAGGGGGCGGCCGAGGAGAGACCCAGTACTTC
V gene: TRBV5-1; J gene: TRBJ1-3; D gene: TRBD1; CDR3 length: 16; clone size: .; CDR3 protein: CASSLATGGNGNTIYF; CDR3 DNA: TGCGCCAGCAGCTTGGCTACAGGGGGGAACGGAAACACCATATATTTT
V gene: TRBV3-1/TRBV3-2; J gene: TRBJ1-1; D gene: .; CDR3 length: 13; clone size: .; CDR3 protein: CASSQEINTEAFF; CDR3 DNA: TGTGCCAGCAGCCAAGAAATAAACACTGAAGCTTTCTTT
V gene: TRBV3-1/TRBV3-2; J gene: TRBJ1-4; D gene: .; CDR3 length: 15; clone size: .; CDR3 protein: CASGSPGPTNEKLFF; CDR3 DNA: TGTGCCAGCGGAAGTCCAGGCCCAACTAATGAAAAACTGTTTTTT
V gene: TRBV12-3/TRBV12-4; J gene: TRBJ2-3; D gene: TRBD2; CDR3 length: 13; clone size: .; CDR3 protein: CASGGESTDTQYF; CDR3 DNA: TGTGCCAGCGGGGGGGAGAGCACAGATACGCAGTATTTT
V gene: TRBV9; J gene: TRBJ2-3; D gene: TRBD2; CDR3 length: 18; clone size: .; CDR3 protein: CASSPQDSPLSGGDTQYF; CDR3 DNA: TGTGCCAGCAGCCCTCAGGACAGTCCACTGAGCGGGGGGGATACGCAGTATTTT
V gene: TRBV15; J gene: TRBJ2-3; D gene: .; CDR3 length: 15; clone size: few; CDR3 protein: CATSRDAQSTDTQYF; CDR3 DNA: TGTGCCACCAGCAGAGATGCACAAAGCACAGATACGCAGTATTTT
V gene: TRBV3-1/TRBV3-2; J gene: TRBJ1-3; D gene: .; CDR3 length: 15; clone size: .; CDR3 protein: CASSQGGSSGNTIYF; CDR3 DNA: TGTGCCAGCAGCCAGGGGGGTTCCTCTGGAAACACCATATATTTT
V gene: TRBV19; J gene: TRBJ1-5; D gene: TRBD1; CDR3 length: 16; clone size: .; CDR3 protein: CASSGGQGISNQPQHF; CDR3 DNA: TGTGCCAGTAGTGGGGGACAGGGCATTAGCAATCAGCCCCAGCATTTT
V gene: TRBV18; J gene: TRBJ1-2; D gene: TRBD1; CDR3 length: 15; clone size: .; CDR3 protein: CASSPERQGNYGYTF; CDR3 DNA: TGTGCCAGCTCACCCGAGCGACAGGGGAATTATGGCTACACCTTC
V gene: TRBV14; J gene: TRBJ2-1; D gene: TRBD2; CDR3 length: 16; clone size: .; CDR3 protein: CASSQEGLAGAGEQFF; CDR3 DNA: TGTGCCAGCAGCCAAGAGGGACTAGCGGGAGCGGGGGAGCAGTTCTTC
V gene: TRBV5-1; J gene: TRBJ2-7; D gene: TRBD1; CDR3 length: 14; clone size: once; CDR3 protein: CASSLRDRGDEQYF; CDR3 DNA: TGCGCCAGCAGCTTACGGGACAGGGGCGACGAGCAGTACTTC
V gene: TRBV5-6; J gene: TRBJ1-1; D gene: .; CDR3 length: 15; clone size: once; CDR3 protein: CASSLDPEMNTEAFF; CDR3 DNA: TGTGCCAGCAGCTTGGATCCAGAAATGAACACTGAAGCTTTCTTT
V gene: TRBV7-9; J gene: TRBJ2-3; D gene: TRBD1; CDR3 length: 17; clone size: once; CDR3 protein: CASSSHQGQGLFDTQYF; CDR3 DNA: TGTGCCAGCAGCTCCCATCAAGGACAGGGGCTCTTTGATACGCAGTATTTT
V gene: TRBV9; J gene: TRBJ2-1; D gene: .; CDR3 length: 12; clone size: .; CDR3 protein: CASSVSDNEQFF; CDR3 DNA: TGTGCCAGCAGCGTATCAGACAATGAGCAGTTCTTC
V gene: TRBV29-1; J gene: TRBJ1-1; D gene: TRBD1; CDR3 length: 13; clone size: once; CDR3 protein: CSVLTGIGTEAFF; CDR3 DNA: TGCAGCGTTTTGACAGGGATTGGGACTGAAGCTTTCTTT
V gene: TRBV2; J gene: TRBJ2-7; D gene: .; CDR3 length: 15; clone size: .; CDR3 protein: CASKVGSSSSYEQYF; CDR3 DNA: TGTGCCAGCAAGGTGGGCTCCTCCAGCTCCTACGAGCAGTACTTC
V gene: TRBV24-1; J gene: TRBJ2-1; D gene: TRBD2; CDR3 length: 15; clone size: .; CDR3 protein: CATSDPGGNYNEQFF; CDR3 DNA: TGTGCCACCAGTGATCCGGGGGGGAATTACAATGAGCAGTTCTTC
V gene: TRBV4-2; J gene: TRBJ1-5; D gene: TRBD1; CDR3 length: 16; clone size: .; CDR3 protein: CASSQDGTGVDQPQHF; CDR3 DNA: TGTGCCAGCAGCCAAGATGGGACAGGGGTCGATCAGCCCCAGCATTTT
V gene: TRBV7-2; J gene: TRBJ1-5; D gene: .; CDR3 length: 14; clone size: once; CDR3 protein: CASRGNIGNQPQHF; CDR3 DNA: TGTGCCAGCCGGGGGAATATTGGCAATCAGCCCCAGCATTTT
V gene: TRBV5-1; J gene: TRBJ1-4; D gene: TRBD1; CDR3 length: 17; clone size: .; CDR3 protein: CASSVDRGSNPGEKLFF; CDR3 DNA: TGCGCCAGCAGCGTAGACAGGGGCAGTAACCCGGGTGAAAAACTGTTTTTT
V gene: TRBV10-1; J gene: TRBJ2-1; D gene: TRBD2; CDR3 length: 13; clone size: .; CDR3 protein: CASRLAGRDEQFF; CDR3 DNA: TGCGCCAGTAGACTAGCGGGAAGGGATGAGCAGTTCTTC
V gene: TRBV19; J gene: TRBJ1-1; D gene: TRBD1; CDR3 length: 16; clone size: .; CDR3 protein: CASSHRDRGGGTEAFF; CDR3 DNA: TGTGCCAGTAGCCACCGGGACAGGGGAGGGGGCACTGAAGCTTTCTTT
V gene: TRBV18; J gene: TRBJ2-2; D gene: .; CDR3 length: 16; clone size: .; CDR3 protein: CASSPNGGPNTGELFF; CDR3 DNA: TGTGCCAGCTCACCGAATGGAGGCCCGAACACCGGGGAGCTGTTTTTT
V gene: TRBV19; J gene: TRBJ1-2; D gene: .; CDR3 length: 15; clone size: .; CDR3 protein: CASSSSAGDPRGYTF; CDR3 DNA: TGTGCCAGTAGCTCCTCGGCAGGGGATCCGAGGGGCTACACCTTC
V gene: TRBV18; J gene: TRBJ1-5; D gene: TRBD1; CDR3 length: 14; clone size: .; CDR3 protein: CASSPATGAQPQHF; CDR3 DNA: TGTGCCAGCTCACCGGCTACAGGGGCTCAGCCCCAGCATTTT
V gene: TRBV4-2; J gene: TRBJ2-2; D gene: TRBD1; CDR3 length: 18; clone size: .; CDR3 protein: CASSQAIGTGVLSGELFF; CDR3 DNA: TGTGCCAGCAGCCAAGCTATAGGGACAGGGGTCTTGTCTGGGGAGCTGTTTTTT
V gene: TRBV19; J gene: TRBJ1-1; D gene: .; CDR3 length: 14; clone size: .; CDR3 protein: CASSAQGLGTEAFF; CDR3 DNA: TGTGCCAGTAGTGCCCAGGGCCTGGGCACTGAAGCTTTCTTT
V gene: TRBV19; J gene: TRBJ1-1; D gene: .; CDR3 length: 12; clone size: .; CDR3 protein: CASMGGRTEAFF; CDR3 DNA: TGTGCCAGTATGGGAGGGAGGACTGAAGCTTTCTTT